This note documents a single TCR beta chain sequence. Its antigen remains unknown. This entry comes from a study of blood T cells in healthy people across ages. Findings and caveats of the study: The diversity estimates, figures obtained from one million T cells, were considered underestimates. Older age went with lower TCR beta diversity per million T cells, in a roughly linear way.

CDR1 is SGHTS, CDR2 YDEGEE, per germline. This CDR3 spans 14 amino acids. The ends were cut back, 7 bases at V and 3 bases at J, with 17 bases in the middle. Sample-barcoded 5' priming and a J-beta primer mix drove a second PCR of roughly 6 to 12 cycles. With 12 random nucleotides, a template-switch adaptor tagged each individual cDNA molecule. TCRdb re-analysed the 5' RACE reads in MiXCR, keeping a single row per CDR3 protein. Of 1,800,000 or so distinct CDR3 sequences listed, approximately 39% are singletons. No fewer than 6 micrograms of total RNA were isolated from every sample. The receptor comes from a human donor in good health. The rearrangement uses TRBV5-8 and TRBJ2-7, with D perhaps being TRBD1 or TRBD2 (6 bases each). Sequenced sample: blood. This CDR3 reads CASGLKGGYYEQYF. CDR3 nucleotides: TGTGCCAGCGGATTAAAGGGGGGTTACTACGAGCAGTACTTC.